The sequence of this T cell receptor (beta chain) was determined in a study of OX40 agonist ivuxolimab in advanced cancers. Findings and limits, study-wide: Blood T cells, both CD4+ and CD8+, expanded clonally by week 6 at 0.1 to 3.0 mg/kg. Certain nonresponding patients likewise had low normalized T-cell clonal expansion.

As concerns this clone: Its matching antigen is unknown.

Germline CDR1 and CDR2: LGHNA and YSLEER. The CDR3 length is 15 residues. V lost 0 bases, J lost 0 bases, and 9 bases lay in between. Profiled with immunoSEQ multiplex PCR; TCRdb holds only in-frame clones, not every one. The sample contains fewer than 20,000 clones, about four fifths of which appear only once. The material sequenced was CD4+ or CD8+ T cells sorted from blood, taken in a trial of the OX40 agonist ivuxolimab. The TCR originated in an adult with an advanced solid tumor such as melanoma, head and neck, liver or kidney cancer. The chain is built from TRBV4-3 and TRBJ2-7; possibly TRBD1 or TRBD2 for D (5 bases each). The CDR3 loop reads CASSQDTRGSYEQYF. The CDR3, as DNA: TGCGCCAGCAGCCAAGATACGAGGGGCTCCTACGAGCAGTACTTC.